The 17 T cell receptor beta chains below all came from one sample that was sequenced in a study of T cells after posttransplantation cyclophosphamide. The table came from immunoSEQ multiplex PCR; TCRdb's copy has only in-frame clones and leaves some out. The sample is made up of about 38,000 clones, none counted only once. Sequencing was carried out using PBMCs. These TCRs come from a man between 50 and 59 years old in good health, CMV-negative, and a related stem cell transplant donor.

At least ten counts were recorded for this clone. The rearrangement uses TRBV5-6 and TRBJ1-5; D ambiguous. The CDR3 loop spans 16 amino acids. The germline V gene encodes CDR1 SGHDT and CDR2 YYEEEE. V lost 2 bases and J 0 bases, leaving 12 bases between the germline ends. The CDR3 is CASSLGGYYSNQPQHF. The CDR3 DNA follows: TGTGCCAGCAGCTTAGGTGGGTACTATAGCAATCAGCCCCAGCATTTT.

This sequence joins TRBV29-1 and TRBJ2-5, with D unclear. Near its end, the DNA agrees better with TRBJ2-7, so the J call may be wrong. There are 12 residues in the CDR3. Germline CDR1 SQVTM, CDR2 ANQGSEA. The CDR3 spells CSVTDTPYEQYF. The CDR3 region has the DNA TGCAGCGTGACCGACACCCCCTACGAGCAGTACTTC.

This chain joins TRBV7-3 and TRBJ2-2, with D maybe TRBD2 (6 bases). From germline, CDR1 is SGHTA and CDR2 FQGTGA. The CDR3 spans 14 residues. V was shortened by 0 bases and J by 4 bases, with 6 bases between the two germline ends. The CDR3 bases are TGTGCCAGCAGCTTAACGGGGGGCACCGGGGAGCTGTTTTTT. Its protein product is CASSLTGGTGELFF.

There are many counts of this clone. The chain is built from TRBV7-2 and TRBJ1-5; 11 nucleotides line up with TRBD1. This CDR3 spans 17 amino acids. Germline V lookup: CDR1 SGHTA, CDR2 FQGNSA. Trimming cost V 3 bases and J 6 bases; bases outside gene matches: 10. The CDR3 loop reads CASSFAGGGQGGQPQHF. The CDR3 DNA reads TGTGCCAGCAGCTTCGCAGGGGGGGGACAGGGGGGTCAGCCCCAGCATTTT.

This clone has a count of ten or more. The V and J genes are TRBV4-1 and TRBJ2-5; a possible D gene is TRBD2 (6 bases). Germline loops: CDR1 MGHRA, CDR2 YSYEKL. This CDR3 has 19 amino acids. V dropped 0 bases and J dropped 1 base, with 21 bases sitting between them. CDR3 bases: TGCGCCAGCAGCCAAGATCGGGGTTCGGGGTTAGCGGTCCAAGAGACCCAGTACTTC. Amino acids: CASSQDRGSGLAVQETQYF.

The table lists this clone with many counts. The chain has TRBV18 and TRBJ1-1, with D maybe TRBD1 (5 bases). The CDR3 contains 15 residues. Germline V lookup: CDR1 KGHSH, CDR2 LQKENI. Trimming took off 6 bases at V and 1 base at J, with 15 bases between the two ends. CDR3 in amino acids: CASSRTVGQNTEAFF. CDR3 coding DNA: TGTGCCAGCTCGCGAACAGTAGGACAGAACACTGAAGCTTTCTTT.

This clone was recorded at least ten times. Within the sample, other DNA sequences also encode this same CDR3. The V call is TRBV7-9, the J call TRBJ2-7; 8 bases match TRBD1. J was trimmed by 7 bases and V by 5 bases; bases with no gene match: 7. CDR3 length: 13 residues. The germline CDR1 and CDR2 sequences are SEHNR and FQNEAQ (reference sequence). The CDR3 here is CASSLGQGGEQYF. The CDR3 DNA reads TGTGCCAGCAGCCTCGGACAGGGTGGAGAGCAGTACTTC.

The chain carries TRBV5-1 and TRBJ2-5; the match to TRBD2 covers 11 bases. Germline values: CDR1 SGHRS, CDR2 YFSETQ. The CDR3 runs 16 residues. Trimming cost V 3 bases and J 8 bases; bases outside gene matches: 12. The CDR3 sequence is CASSWGLAEMLETQYF. CDR3 bases: TGCGCCAGCAGCTGGGGACTAGCGGAGATGCTAGAAACCCAGTACTTC.

This clone appeared many times. The chain employs TRBV7-9 and TRBJ2-7; D remains ambiguous. Germline assignment: CDR1 SEHNR and CDR2 FQNEAQ (reference sequence). The CDR3 spans 14 residues. Between the trimmed V and J ends, which lost 2 bases and 5 bases, there was a span of 13 bases. Here the CDR3 DNA reads TGTGCCAGCAGCTTACAGGCGCCCTTCAACGAGCAGTACTTC. Its protein product is CASSLQAPFNEQYF.

This clone occurred many times. The chain recombines TRBV2 with TRBJ1-2; D ambiguous. Deletions cut 7 bases from V and 2 bases from J, with 8 bases between. There are 12 residues in the CDR3. The germline CDR1 and CDR2 sequences are SNHLY and FYNNEI. CDR3 in DNA: TGTGCCAGCACTCGGGTGAACTATGGCTACACCTTC. It translates to CASTRVNYGYTF.

This clone came up many times. The V gene is TRBV18, the J gene TRBJ1-5, with unresolved D. CDR3 length: 14 amino acids. Germline V lookup: CDR1 KGHSH, CDR2 LQKENI. V gave up 3 bases and J gave up 8 bases, with 14 bases separating them. CDR3: CASSPSDEQEPQHF. For the CDR3, the DNA is TGTGCCAGCTCACCGTCAGACGAGCAGGAGCCCCAGCATTTT.

J is TRBJ1-2 and V is TRBV19; the match to TRBD1 covers 11 bases. V gave up 7 bases and J gave up 4 bases; unmatched junction bases: 5. This CDR3 is built from 14 residues. Germline V CDR1 and CDR2: LNHDA, SQIVND (reference sequence). The CDR3 DNA reads as TGTGCCAGTACACCGGGACAGGGGGTCTATGGCTACACCTTC. Its protein product is CASTPGQGVYGYTF.

This clone was recorded at least ten times. The rearrangement uses TRBV10-3 and TRBJ1-4, with 10 nucleotides matching TRBD1. CDR1 and CDR2 (germline): ENHRY, SYGVKD. V gave up 2 bases and J gave up 2 bases; unmatched junction bases: 2. This CDR3 has 16 residues. This CDR3 is CAISEPGQGTNEKLFF. CDR3 coding DNA: TGTGCCATCAGTGAGCCGGGACAGGGGACTAATGAAAAACTGTTTTTT.

This clone has a count of ten or more. V is TRBV5-1 and J is TRBJ2-3; 8 bases are shared with TRBD2. Germline V gene data show CDR1 as SGHRS and CDR2 as YFSETQ. The CDR3 is 15 amino acids. The V and J ends lost 3 bases and 8 bases, in that order; junction bases with no gene match: 11. CDR3 amino acids: CASSSAGGAPGTQYF. The DNA of the CDR3 is TGCGCCAGCAGCTCTGCGGGGGGCGCCCCAGGTACGCAGTATTTT.

This clone appeared a few times. For the CDR3, the DNA is TGTGCCATCAGTGATAGGACAGAAAACACTGAAGCTTTCTTT. Its translation: CAISDRTENTEAFF. V gene TRBV10-3 combines with J gene TRBJ1-1; perhaps TRBD1 as D (6 bases). The CDR3 covers 14 residues. Germline CDR1 and CDR2: ENHRY and SYGVKD. V dropped 3 bases and J dropped 2 bases, with 10 bases sitting between them.

The chain employs TRBV10-3 and TRBJ2-5, with 8 bases matching TRBD2. The CDR3 is 15 amino acids. V shed 4 bases and J 4 bases; nucleotides not matched to a gene: 8. Germline values: CDR1 ENHRY, CDR2 SYGVKD. For the CDR3, the DNA is TGTGCCATCAGTGTCGGGGGGGGGCCGGGAGAGACCCAGTACTTC. Translation gives CAISVGGGPGETQYF.

This clone was found many times. The chain carries TRBV7-2 and TRBJ1-2; D uncertain. The CDR3 has 17 residues. Germline assignment: CDR1 SGHTA and CDR2 FQGNSA. Trimming shortened V by 1 base and J by 1 base, and 16 bases separated the two germline ends. The chain's CDR3 is CASSLDRQAALNYGYTF. The CDR3 DNA reads as TGTGCCAGCAGCTTAGATCGCCAGGCCGCACTTAACTATGGCTACACCTTC.